This T cell receptor (beta chain) derives from a study of response to subunit inactivated influenza vaccine. Findings of the study overall: The authors proposed limited new T cell recruitment per seasonal influenza vaccination.

V lost 8 bases and J 5 bases, leaving 10 bases between the germline ends. The CDR3 is 12 residues long. On this clonotype: Its antigen is unidentified.

Each CDR3 protein is one row after TCRdb ran MiXCR on the RT-PCR reads. The top ten hold approximately 12% of the sample, which has about 520,000 distinct CDR3 sequences, 9.5% to 13% seen once. This receptor was taken from a man aged 50-60 years who received an inactivated influenza vaccine. The rearrangement uses TRBV12-3 or TRBV12-4 and TRBJ1-5; D remains unclear. Sequenced material: PBMCs from blood, taken roughly 46 days after vaccination. CDR3 coding DNA: TGTGCCAGCTCCCAAAGATATCAGCCCCAGCATTTT. This gives the protein CASSQRYQPQHF.